These 2 T cell receptor beta chains were all obtained from the same sample, sequenced in a study of blood T cell repertoires in COVID-19. Libraries were prepared by immunoSEQ multiplex PCR; TCRdb keeps only in-frame clonotypes and omits some of them. The sample consists of about 350,000 clones, approximately 91% of them appearing once. The specimen was PBMCs or T cells enriched from blood (not recorded which). All receptors derive from a woman in her 30s who had been exposed to COVID-19.

This chain joins TRBV2 and TRBJ1-3; D unresolved. CDR1 and CDR2 (germline): SNHLY, FYNNEI. The CDR3 contains 11 residues. Trimming left V 5 bases short and J 6 bases short, with 5 bases between. CDR3 loop: CASSQANTIYF. In nucleotides, the CDR3 is TGTGCCAGCAGTCAGGCAAACACCATATATTTT.

CDR3 bases: TGTGCCACCAGTGACCCCAGACAGGGGGGGGATACGCAGTATTTT. Translating it yields CATSDPRQGGDTQYF. The chain joins TRBV24-1 to TRBJ2-3, with 9 bases matching TRBD1. The V and J ends lost 4 bases and 6 bases, in that order; junction bases with no gene match: 7. The CDR3 consists of 15 residues. Germline V gives CDR1 KGHDR, CDR2 SFDVKD.